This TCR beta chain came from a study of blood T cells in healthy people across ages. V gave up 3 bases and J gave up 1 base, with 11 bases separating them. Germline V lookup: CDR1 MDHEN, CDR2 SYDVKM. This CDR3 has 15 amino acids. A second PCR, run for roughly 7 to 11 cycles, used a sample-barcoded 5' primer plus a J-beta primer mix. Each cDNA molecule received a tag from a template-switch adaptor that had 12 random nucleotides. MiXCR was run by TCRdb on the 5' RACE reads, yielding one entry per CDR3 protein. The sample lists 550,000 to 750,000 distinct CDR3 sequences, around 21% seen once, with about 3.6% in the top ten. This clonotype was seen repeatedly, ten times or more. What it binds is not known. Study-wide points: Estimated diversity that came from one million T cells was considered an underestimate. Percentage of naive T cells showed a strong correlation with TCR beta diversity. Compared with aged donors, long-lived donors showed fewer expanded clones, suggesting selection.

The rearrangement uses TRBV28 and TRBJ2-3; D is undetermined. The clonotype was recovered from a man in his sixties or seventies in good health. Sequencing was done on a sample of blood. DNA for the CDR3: TGTGCCAGCAGTTTCAGTGGGATGGGCACAGATACGCAGTATTTT. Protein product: CASSFSGMGTDTQYF.